One sample yielded the 14 T cell receptor beta chains listed below, sequenced in a study of pediatric ulcerative colitis. One to two pinch biopsies were taken from the rectum during colonoscopy. Some clones are missing from TCRdb's copy, which holds only in-frame ones; the method was immunoSEQ multiplex PCR. Of around 34,000 clones in the sample, 80% to 85% were seen once. Material for sequencing was gut tissue. The receptors shown here come from a boy aged 5-17 years with mild ulcerative colitis.

The chain employs TRBV4-1 and TRBJ1-1; no clear D gene. The CDR3 is 14 amino acids. V lost 1 base, J lost 2 bases, and 8 bases lay in between. The germline CDR1 and CDR2 sequences are MGHRA and YSYEKL. The CDR3 coding sequence is TGCGCCAGCAGCCAAGGGCCCAGAAACACTGAAGCTTTCTTT. It is translated as CASSQGPRNTEAFF.

In its sample, this clone was seen a few times. The rearrangement uses TRBV9 and TRBJ2-3; possibly TRBD2 for D (5 bases). CDR1 is SGDLS and CDR2 is YYNGEE in the germline V gene. This CDR3 is 14 amino acids long. Trimming took 0 bases from V and 5 from J, leaving 10 bases between them. The CDR3 bases are TGTGCCAGCAGCGTAGCGGGGAAGGGAGATACGCAGTATTTT. Protein product: CASSVAGKGDTQYF.

This clone was recorded once. This chain joins TRBV5-6 and TRBJ2-3; 7 bases match TRBD1. Germline V gene data show CDR1 as SGHDT and CDR2 as YYEEEE. Trimming at V came to 4 bases and at J to 3 bases, leaving 2 bases not matched to a gene. CDR3 length equals 13 residues. The CDR3 loop is CASSGTDTDTQYF. CDR3 sequence (DNA): TGTGCCAGCAGCGGGACAGATACAGATACGCAGTATTTT.

This clone was picked up one time. V is TRBV7-6 and J is TRBJ2-7; 10 bases agree with TRBD1. Germline V gene sequence: CDR1 SGHVS, CDR2 FNYEAQ. The CDR3 is 15 residues long. Unmatched junction bases numbered 8, after V lost 1 base and J lost 8 bases. CDR3: CASSLVGTGETQQYF. The CDR3 bases are TGTGCCAGCAGCTTAGTTGGGACAGGGGAGACGCAGCAGTACTTC.

There are a few counts of this clone. The rearrangement uses TRBV5-5 and TRBJ1-2; TRBD1 might be the D (5 bases). Germline loops: CDR1 SGHKS, CDR2 YYEKEE (reference sequence). The CDR3 sequence is 13 residues long. V lost 0 bases, J lost 6 bases, and 9 bases lay in between. Here the CDR3 reads CASSLGADNGYTF. DNA of the CDR3: TGTGCCAGCAGCTTGGGCGCGGACAATGGCTACACCTTC.

The rearrangement links TRBV7-2 to TRBJ1-3, with D unresolved. Germline V gene sequence: CDR1 SGHTA, CDR2 FQGNSA. The CDR3 has 14 amino acids. The germline V and J ends were trimmed by 5 bases and 3 bases, with 11 bases remaining between them. The CDR3 region is CASSPHPGGNTIYF. The CDR3 region has the DNA TGTGCCAGCAGCCCACACCCCGGTGGAAACACCATATATTTT.

The V call is TRBV11-3, the J call TRBJ1-6; the match to TRBD1 covers 8 bases. CDR1 SGHNT and CDR2 YENEEA come from the germline V gene. V lost 5 bases, J lost 1 base, and 10 bases stayed unmatched. CDR3 length: 18 amino acids. The CDR3 sequence is CASSLTQTGVSYNSPLHF. CDR3 DNA sequence: TGTGCCAGCAGCCTAACGCAGACAGGGGTATCCTATAATTCACCCCTCCACTTT.

The rearrangement links TRBV5-1 to TRBJ1-1; TRBD1 aligns across 7 bases. After removal of 2 bases from V and 4 bases from J, the junction contained 5 bases not matched to a gene. Germline assignment: CDR1 SGHRS and CDR2 YFSETQ. This CDR3 comprises 14 residues. This CDR3 is CASSLGAGGTEAFF. The CDR3 DNA reads as TGCGCCAGCAGCTTAGGTGCAGGGGGCACTGAAGCTTTCTTT.

The CDR3 loop is CASSFGWTGELFF. In nucleotides, the CDR3 is TGTGCCAGCAGCTTCGGTTGGACCGGGGAGCTGTTTTTT. The rearrangement links TRBV11-2 to TRBJ2-2; D is uncertain. The CDR3 spans 13 residues. Germline V lookup: CDR1 SGHAT, CDR2 FQNNGV. Trimming shortened V by 3 bases and J by 5 bases, and 7 bases separated the two germline ends.

The genes are TRBV30 and TRBJ2-1; D is unclear. Germline assignment: CDR1 GTSNPN and CDR2 SVGIG (reference sequence). Between the trimmed V and J ends, which lost 2 bases and 4 bases, there was a span of 9 bases. This CDR3 is 13 amino acids long. The CDR3 DNA reads TGTGCCTGGAGTTCAAACTCGTACAATGAGCAGTTCTTC. Protein product: CAWSSNSYNEQFF.

The rearrangement links TRBV7-6 to TRBJ1-2; no reliable D call. CDR1 SGHVS and CDR2 FNYEAQ come from the germline V gene. CDR3 length: 13 residues. Trimming removed 5 bases at V and 1 base at J, with 8 bases between. CDR3 region: CASSTRHNYGYTF. The CDR3 coding sequence is TGTGCCAGCAGCACCAGGCATAACTATGGCTACACCTTC.

This chain uses TRBV5-1 with TRBJ1-2; weak D call: TRBD1 (6 bases). Trimming left V 4 bases short and J 7 bases short, with 17 bases between. Germline CDR1 and CDR2: SGHRS and YFSETQ. The CDR3 runs 14 residues. CDR3 DNA: TGCGCCAGCAGCCTAGGAGGGGGGGCGCCTGGCTACACCTTC. As protein: CASSLGGGAPGYTF.

This clone was counted once. The rearrangement uses TRBV30 and TRBJ1-3, with D unresolved. V lost 1 base to trimming and J lost 0 bases, with 13 bases between them. The CDR3 sequence is 16 residues long. Per the germline V gene, CDR1 is GTSNPN and CDR2 is SVGIG (reference sequence). CDR3 sequence reads: CAWSGGKGSSGNTIYF. Here the CDR3 DNA reads TGTGCCTGGAGTGGAGGGAAAGGGAGCTCTGGAAACACCATATATTTT.

A few counts support this clone. The CDR3 DNA follows: TGTGCCAGTAGTATCTACGGGACCTCTGGAAACACCATATATTTT. Residues: CASSIYGTSGNTIYF. The chain employs TRBV19 and TRBJ1-3; possibly TRBD1 for D (5 bases). CDR3 size: 15 residues. Per germline, CDR1 LNHDA and CDR2 SQIVND (reference sequence). Trimming left V 3 bases short and J 0 bases short, with 9 bases between.